These T cell receptor beta chains were read from a single sample in a study of shared clonotypes between healthy human individuals. TCRdb's table, derived via immunoSEQ multiplex PCR, lists solely in-frame clones and lacks some. Here the sample spans 1.5 million to 1.9 million clones, nearly 99% being singletons. Sequencing was performed on naive CD4+ T cells sorted from blood. The receptors here all came from a man aged 25-45 years in good health. CDR3s leave out the opening cysteine and the closing phenylalanine or tryptophan.

V gene	J gene	CDR3 protein
TRBV10-1	TRBJ2-2	ASSGRGGADTGELF
TRBV7-9	TRBJ1-4	ASSLMESPWGEKLF
TRBV11-2	TRBJ2-7	ASSLFSQGKIYEQY
TRBV14	TRBJ2-6	ASSPTGANVLT
TRBV6-5	TRBJ2-7	ASSSLTASYEQY
TRBV7-9	TRBJ2-1	ASSSNAQF
TRBV11-3	TRBJ1-5	ASSLDRDGNQPQH
TRBV27	TRBJ1-2	ASTLQGGNYGYT
TRBV2	TRBJ2-5	ASSIRQSEQETQY
TRBV10-3	TRBJ2-1	AISESTTSYNEQF
TRBV28	TRBJ1-2	ASRKSGTGTFGGYT
TRBV28	TRBJ1-4	ASSLPPGVGEKLF
TRBV7-2	TRBJ1-1	ASSSRQGRTEAF
TRBV5-6	TRBJ1-5	ASSSIRDRDQPQH